What follows is one T cell receptor (beta chain) and its context. Its antigen is as yet unknown. Germline values: CDR1 MNHNS, CDR2 SASEGT. CDR3 size: 16 residues. V lost 2 bases to trimming and J lost 2 bases, with 16 bases between them. It was with 60 Vbeta and 13 Jbeta primers that the PCR ran. Assay used: immunoSEQ multiplex PCR; TCRdb lists only in-frame clones, some missing. The repertoire holds around 170,000 clones, with more than 75% as singletons. This sample is drawn from a study of cytomegalovirus exposure and HLA in healthy donors. Study-level points and caveats: Testing in vitro showed a few CMV-associated chains specific for CMV antigens. Productive status was seen about 90% or about 30% of the time for most TCR beta V segments in an earlier analysis. Immune exposure data for these donors was limited to CMV serostatus. Across donors, presence/absence analyses took sequencing depth to be roughly uniform.

The source is a woman aged 18-35 years in good health and CMV-seronegative. The sample comprised PBMCs. V usage is TRBV6-1 and J usage is TRBJ2-7; D may be TRBD1 (6 bases). This CDR3 is CASSEFSQGQAYEQYF. DNA of the CDR3: TGTGCCAGCAGTGAATTTAGCCAGGGGCAGGCCTACGAGCAGTACTTC.